Each of the 25 T cell receptor beta chains below was sequenced from the same sample in a study of cytomegalovirus exposure and HLA in healthy donors. Amplification used 60 Vbeta primers and 13 Jbeta primers. Profiling relied on immunoSEQ multiplex PCR, and the TCRdb table lists in-frame clones only, not all of them. Of some 220,000 clones detected, around four fifths appear once; the ten largest clones hold around 0.57%. Sequenced material: PBMCs. These receptors were obtained from a woman aged 40 to 50 in good health and CMV-seronegative.

This chain uses TRBV6-1 with TRBJ2-1, with 13 bases lining up with TRBD2. The CDR3 totals 13 residues. Trimming at V came to 10 bases and at J to 9 bases, leaving 6 bases not matched to a gene. CDR1 and CDR2 (germline): MNHNS, SASEGT. CDR3 sequence reads: CATTSGGVGEQFF. The CDR3 DNA reads TGTGCCACCACTAGCGGGGGGGTGGGTGAGCAGTTCTTC.

This clone was seen once. The junction differs from germline at one of its ends, possibly a read error. V usage is TRBV7-9 and J usage is TRBJ1-1; D perhaps matches TRBD1 (6 bases). Germline CDR1 reads SEHNR; CDR2 reads FQNEAQ (reference sequence). The CDR3 consists of 17 residues. The CDR3 reads CSSSSVGGAGRNTEAFF. DNA of the CDR3: TGTTCCAGCAGCTCGGTCGGGGGGGCAGGGAGGAACACTGAAGCTTTCTTT.

This rearrangement joins TRBV27 to TRBJ1-1, with D possibly TRBD1 on 6 matching bases. The germline CDR1 and CDR2 sequences are MNHEY and SMNVEV (reference sequence). The CDR3 has 15 residues. V lost 0 bases and J 1 base, leaving 9 bases between the germline ends. The CDR3 loop reads CASSLSRGANTEAFF. The CDR3 nucleotides are TGTGCCAGCAGTTTATCCAGGGGCGCGAACACTGAAGCTTTCTTT.

Regarding this clone: In the same sample, other DNA sequences code for this CDR3. V gene TRBV2 combines with J gene TRBJ1-1; possible D gene TRBD1, 6 bases. The CDR3 consists of 12 residues. CDR1 and CDR2 from the germline V gene are SNHLY and FYNNEI. V was trimmed by 8 bases and J by 11 bases, leaving 18 bases between them. The DNA of the CDR3 is TGTGCCAGCTCAGAACAGGGTGTCGGGGCTTTCTTT. Translation gives CASSEQGVGAFF. Full variable domain (rest looked up from reference TRBV2 and TRBJ1-1): EPEVTQTPSHQVTQMGQEVILRCVPISNHLYFYWYRQILGQKVEFLVSFYNNEISEKSEIFDDQFSVERPDGSNFTLKIRSTKLEDSAMYFCASSEQGVGAFFGQGTRLTVV.

This clone has just one count. This chain joins TRBV7-9 and TRBJ2-7; D might be TRBD2 (5 bases). The CDR3 has 14 residues. Germline CDR1 reads SEHNR; CDR2 reads FQNEAQ (reference sequence). Trimming removed 1 base at V and 3 bases at J, with 10 bases between. The CDR3 DNA sequence: TGTGCCAGCAGCTTAGAGAACGGGGTCTACGAGCAGTACTTC. Translating gives CASSLENGVYEQYF.

The chain links TRBV5-1 to TRBJ2-7, with 10 nucleotides matching TRBD2. V shed 4 bases and J 3 bases; nucleotides not matched to a gene: 4. Germline V lookup: CDR1 SGHRS, CDR2 YFSETQ. There are 14 residues in the CDR3. The CDR3: CASSLAGANYEQYF. CDR3 bases: TGCGCCAGCAGCCTAGCGGGGGCGAACTACGAGCAGTACTTC. Using reference TRBV5-1 and TRBJ2-7 for the parts outside the CDR3, the full variable domain is KAGVTQTPRYLIKTRGQQVTLSCSPISGHRSVSWYQQTPGQGLQFLFEYFSETQRNKGNFPGRFSGRQFSNSRSEMNVSTLELGDSALYLCASSLAGANYEQYFGPGTRLTVT.

The genes are TRBV28 and TRBJ2-7; possibly TRBD1 for D (6 bases). Deletions cut 3 bases from V and 1 base from J, with 10 bases between. This CDR3 comprises 14 residues. Per the germline V gene, CDR1 is MDHEN and CDR2 is SYDVKM. In DNA, the CDR3 is TGTGCCAGCAGTTTTTACAGGGATTCCTACGAGCAGTACTTC. Translating gives CASSFYRDSYEQYF.

This clone was recorded once. This chain links TRBV7-8 with TRBJ1-1, with 9 bases that match TRBD1. The germline CDR1 and CDR2 sequences are SGHVS and FQNEAQ. Trimming removed 3 bases from V and 2 bases from J; junction bases left unmatched: 13. The CDR3 consists of 18 residues. The CDR3 DNA sequence: TGTGCCAGCAGCTTTCCTAGGGGACAGGGAGTCTTTAACACTGAAGCTTTCTTT. It codes for CASSFPRGQGVFNTEAFF.

The chain employs TRBV18 and TRBJ2-3, with 11 bases lining up with TRBD1. The CDR3 spans 15 residues. The germline gives CDR1 KGHSH, CDR2 LQKENI. Trimming cost V 5 bases and J 2 bases; bases outside gene matches: 3. The CDR3: CASSLDRGPTDTQYF. DNA of the CDR3: TGTGCCAGCTCATTGGACAGGGGGCCCACAGATACGCAGTATTTT.

V usage is TRBV7-8 and J usage is TRBJ1-5; D possibly corresponds to TRBD1 (5 bases). The CDR3 totals 14 residues. From germline, CDR1 is SGHVS and CDR2 FQNEAQ. Trimming cost V 4 bases and J 5 bases, with 12 bases left between them. The CDR3 coding sequence is TGTGCCAGCAGCTGGGAGGGACGGGATCAGCCCCAGCATTTT. This encodes CASSWEGRDQPQHF.

The V call is TRBV9, the J call TRBJ2-7; D gene unclear. The CDR3 has 14 amino acids. Trimming pared 4 bases from V and 0 bases from J, leaving 11 bases between. Germline values: CDR1 SGDLS, CDR2 YYNGEE. The CDR3 coding sequence is TGTGCCAGCAGCCTCCATGGCACCTCCTACGAGCAGTACTTC. Amino acids: CASSLHGTSYEQYF.

The CDR3 loop is CASRFPGGKLFF. CDR3 in DNA: TGTGCCAGCAGGTTCCCGGGGGGAAAACTGTTTTTT. V and J are TRBV7-2 and TRBJ1-4; D is possibly TRBD1 (5 bases). The V and J ends lost 6 bases and 10 bases respectively, with 12 bases between them. CDR1 SGHTA and CDR2 FQGNSA come from the germline V gene. The CDR3 has 12 amino acids.

The gene calls are TRBV9 and TRBJ1-1, with a weak D call TRBD1 (6 bases). V was clipped by 2 bases and J by 4 bases, with 9 bases between them. CDR1 and CDR2 (germline): SGDLS, YYNGEE. The CDR3 consists of 13 residues. This chain's CDR3 is CASSVKGVTEAFF. The CDR3, as DNA: TGTGCCAGCAGCGTGAAGGGGGTCACTGAAGCTTTCTTT.

This clone was seen a single time. The V and J genes are TRBV7-2 and TRBJ1-5; no reliable D call. The CDR3 has 14 residues. Between the trimmed V and J ends, which lost 5 bases and 0 bases, there was a span of 8 bases. Germline CDR1 and CDR2: SGHTA and FQGNSA. The CDR3 region has the DNA TGTGCCAGCAGCCAGGCGCATAGCAATCAGCCCCAGCATTTT. Protein product: CASSQAHSNQPQHF.

The V call is TRBV9, the J call TRBJ1-3; no definite D call. This CDR3 has 15 amino acids. Germline V gene sequence: CDR1 SGDLS, CDR2 YYNGEE. V lost 3 bases and J lost 9, with 19 bases in between. In DNA form, the CDR3 reads TGTGCCAGCAGCGATCAGTCGCTCGTAGGAGGCACCATATATTTT. Its translation is CASSDQSLVGGTIYF.

This clone came up a few times. The chain recombines TRBV4-1 with TRBJ1-4; 7 nucleotides match TRBD1. The J segment lost 7 bases and the V segment lost 3 bases, leaving 2 bases of the junction unmatched. The CDR3 extends over 13 amino acids. From germline, CDR1 is MGHRA and CDR2 YSYEKL. The CDR3 here is CASSQRQGEKLFF. CDR3 in DNA: TGCGCCAGCAGCCAGAGACAGGGTGAAAAACTGTTTTTT.

Here the CDR3 reads CASSIRRLAGDTQYF. CDR3 in DNA: TGTGCCAGTAGTATACGGAGACTAGCTGGAGATACGCAGTATTTT. The chain recombines TRBV19 with TRBJ2-3, with 7 bases identical to TRBD2. This CDR3 contains 15 residues. Germline V lookup: CDR1 LNHDA, CDR2 SQIVND (reference sequence). V trimming: 2 bases; J trimming: 5 bases; junction bases outside the gene matches: 7.

As regards this clone: A read error may account for a junction end that differs from germline. The chain joins TRBV28 to TRBJ1-2; D might be TRBD1 (6 bases). The V gene's germline CDR1 is MDHEN and CDR2 SYDVKM. This CDR3 contains 14 residues. CDR3 nucleotides: TGTGCCAGCACCCCTATTGGGGGGGCCTATGGCTACCCCTTC. Translating it yields CASTPIGGAYGYPF.

With regard to this clone: The sample contains more than one DNA sequence encoding this CDR3. The chain combines TRBV27 with TRBJ2-1; TRBD1 matches at 10 bases. This CDR3 spans 15 amino acids. From germline, CDR1 is MNHEY and CDR2 SMNVEV (reference sequence). The V gene end was trimmed by 5 bases and the J gene end by 2 bases; junction bases not matched to a gene: 3. The CDR3 spells CASSPGTGAYNEQFF. DNA of the CDR3: TGTGCCAGCAGTCCCGGGACAGGGGCCTACAATGAGCAGTTCTTC.

The chain's CDR3 is CSVARVAGEQYF. DNA for the CDR3: TGCAGCGTTGCCCGGGTCGCCGGGGAGCAGTACTTC. This chain joins TRBV29-1 and TRBJ2-7; D is undetermined. Germline loops: CDR1 SQVTM, CDR2 ANQGSEA. Deletions cut 4 bases from V and 7 bases from J, with 14 bases between. The CDR3 loop spans 12 amino acids.

The CDR3 loop reads CASSLIGGLDYEQYF. CDR3 sequence (DNA): TGTGCCAGCAGTTTAATCGGGGGGCTCGACTACGAGCAGTACTTC. The chain uses TRBV27 and TRBJ2-7, with a weak D call TRBD2 (7 bases). CDR1 is MNHEY, CDR2 SMNVEV, per germline (reference sequence). The CDR3 totals 15 residues. Trimming left V 2 bases short and J 3 bases short, with 14 bases between.

The chain carries TRBV2 and TRBJ2-1; 13 bases map to TRBD2. This CDR3 is built from 15 residues. With 4 bases clipped from V and 4 bases from J, the junction kept 1 base outside the gene matches. Germline V gene sequence: CDR1 SNHLY, CDR2 FYNNEI. For the CDR3, the DNA is TGTGCCAGCAGTGGACTAGCGGGGGGTTACAATGAGCAGTTCTTC. It encodes CASSGLAGGYNEQFF. Full variable domain (missing parts from reference TRBV2 and TRBJ2-1): EPEVTQTPSHQVTQMGQEVILRCVPISNHLYFYWYRQILGQKVEFLVSFYNNEISEKSEIFDDQFSVERPDGSNFTLKIRSTKLEDSAMYFCASSGLAGGYNEQFFGPGTRLTVL.

V is TRBV7-9 and J is TRBJ2-3, with TRBD2 identical over 9 bases. CDR3 length equals 19 residues. Per the germline V gene, CDR1 is SEHNR and CDR2 is FQNEAQ (reference sequence). Unmatched junction bases numbered 12, after V lost 0 bases and J lost 2 bases. The DNA of the CDR3 is TGTGCCAGCAGCTTAGCCCTCATGGCTAGCGGGGACCTCACAGATACGCAGTATTTT. Amino acid sequence: CASSLALMASGDLTDTQYF.

The V and J genes are TRBV18 and TRBJ1-2; D gene unclear. Germline V gives CDR1 KGHSH, CDR2 LQKENI. The CDR3 extends over 13 amino acids. CDR3 sequence (DNA): TGTGCGTCGGGAGGTGCCTCTAACTATGGCTACACCTTC. It codes for CASGGASNYGYTF. The full variable domain, rest sourced from reference TRBV18 and TRBJ1-2, is NAGVMQNPRHLVRRRGQEARLRCSPMKGHSHVYWYRQLPEEGLKFMVYLQKENIIDESGMPKERFSAEFPKEGPSILRIQQVVRGDSAAYFCASGGASNYGYTFGSGTRLTVV.

With respect to this clone: The same CDR3 also results from other DNA sequences found in this sample. V gene TRBV29-1 combines with J gene TRBJ2-7, with TRBD1 identical over 9 bases. The CDR3 runs 13 residues. V shed 4 bases and J 5 bases; nucleotides not matched to a gene: 6. CDR1 and CDR2 from the germline V gene are SQVTM and ANQGSEA. The CDR3 protein is CSVAGTGFDEQYF. Here the CDR3 DNA reads TGCAGCGTTGCCGGGACAGGGTTTGACGAGCAGTACTTC.